This record looks at one T cell receptor (beta chain) sequence and its context. The antigen is unknown. TCRdb re-called the 5' RACE reads and shows each CDR3 protein once, DNA omitted. The data include roughly 350,000 distinct CDR3 sequences; the top ten clones carry about 5.2%. The record originates from a study of T cells expressing NK-cell markers. Study overall: Sequencing covered eight donors, seven HCMV-seropositive and one seronegative. Whole-study results and caveats: Dominant NKG2C+ clonotype frequencies of about 1.0-7.0% of CD8+ T cells were measured in more than five donors. Dominance of the CD3+CD56-NKG2C+ fraction by these clonotypes also held in a few donors. What remained unclear was the HCMV specificity of expanded NKG2C+ T cell clones.

The CDR3 spans 13 residues. Germline V gene lookup returns CDR1 SGHVS and CDR2 FQNEAQ. This sequence joins TRBV7-8 and TRBJ2-5; absent DNA, TCRdb's TRBD2 call cannot be checked. What was sequenced was blood T cells: a sorted CD56 or NKG2C T cell subset, CD4+ or CD8+ T cells, or bulk PBMC T cells (not recorded which). This sequence originates from a man aged 18 to 69 in good health. CDR3 region: CAVAGGPQETQYF.